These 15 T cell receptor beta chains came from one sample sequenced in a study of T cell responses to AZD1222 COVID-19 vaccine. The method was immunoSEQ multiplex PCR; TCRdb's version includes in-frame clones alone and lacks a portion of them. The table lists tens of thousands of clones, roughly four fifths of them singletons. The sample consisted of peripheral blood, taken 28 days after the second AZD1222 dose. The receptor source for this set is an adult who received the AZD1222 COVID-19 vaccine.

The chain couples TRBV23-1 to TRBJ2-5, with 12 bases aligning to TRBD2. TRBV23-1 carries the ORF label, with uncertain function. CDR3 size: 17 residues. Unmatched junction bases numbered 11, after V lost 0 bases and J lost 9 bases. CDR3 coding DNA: TGCGCCAGCAGTCAATCGACTAGCGGGAGCCGAAAGGTGGCCCAGTACTTC. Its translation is CASSQSTSGSRKVAQYF.

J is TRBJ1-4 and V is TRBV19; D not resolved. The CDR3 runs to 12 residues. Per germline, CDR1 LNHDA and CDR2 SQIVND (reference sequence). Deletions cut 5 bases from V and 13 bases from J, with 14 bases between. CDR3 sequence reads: CASSREEGRLFF. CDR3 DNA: TGTGCCAGTAGTCGGGAAGAGGGCCGACTGTTTTTT.

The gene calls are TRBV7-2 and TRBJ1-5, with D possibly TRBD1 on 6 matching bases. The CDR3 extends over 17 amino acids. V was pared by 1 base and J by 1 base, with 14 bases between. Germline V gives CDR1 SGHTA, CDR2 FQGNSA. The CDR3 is CASSLGGWDTSNQPQHF. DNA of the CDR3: TGTGCCAGCAGCTTAGGGGGTTGGGACACAAGCAATCAGCCCCAGCATTTT.

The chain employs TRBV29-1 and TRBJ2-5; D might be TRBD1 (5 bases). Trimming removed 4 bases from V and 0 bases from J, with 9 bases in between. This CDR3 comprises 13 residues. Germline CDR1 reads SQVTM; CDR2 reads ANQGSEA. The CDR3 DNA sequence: TGCAGCGTTGGTCTGACAGACCAAGAGACCCAGTACTTC. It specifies CSVGLTDQETQYF.

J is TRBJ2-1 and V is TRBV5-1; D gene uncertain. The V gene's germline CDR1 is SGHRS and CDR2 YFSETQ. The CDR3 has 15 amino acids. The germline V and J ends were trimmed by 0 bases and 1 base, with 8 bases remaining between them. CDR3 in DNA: TGCGCCAGCAGCTTGGATAATTGGTCCTACAATGAGCAGTTCTTC. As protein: CASSLDNWSYNEQFF.

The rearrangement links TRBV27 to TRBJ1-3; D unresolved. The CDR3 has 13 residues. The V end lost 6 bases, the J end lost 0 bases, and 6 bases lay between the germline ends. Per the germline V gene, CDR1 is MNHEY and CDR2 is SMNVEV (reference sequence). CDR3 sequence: CASRRSSGNTIYF. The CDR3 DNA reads TGTGCCAGCAGAAGAAGCTCTGGAAACACCATATATTTT.

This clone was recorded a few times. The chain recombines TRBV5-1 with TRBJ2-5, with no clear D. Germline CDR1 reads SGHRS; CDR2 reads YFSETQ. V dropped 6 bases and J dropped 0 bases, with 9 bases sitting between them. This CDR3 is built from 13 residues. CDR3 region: CASTQEHQETQYF. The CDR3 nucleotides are TGCGCCAGCACCCAGGAACACCAAGAGACCCAGTACTTC.

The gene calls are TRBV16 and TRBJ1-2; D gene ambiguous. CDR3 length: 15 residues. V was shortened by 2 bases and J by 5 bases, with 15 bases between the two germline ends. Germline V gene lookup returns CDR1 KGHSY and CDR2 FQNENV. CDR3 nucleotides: TGTGCCAGCAGCCAACCGGTGGCCTTATCTTATGGCTACACCTTC. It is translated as CASSQPVALSYGYTF.

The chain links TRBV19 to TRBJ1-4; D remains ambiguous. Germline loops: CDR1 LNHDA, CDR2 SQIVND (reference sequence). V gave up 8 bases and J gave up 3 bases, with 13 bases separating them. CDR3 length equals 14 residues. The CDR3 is CASGLWAANEKLFF. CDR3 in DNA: TGTGCCAGTGGCCTCTGGGCTGCTAATGAAAAACTGTTTTTT.

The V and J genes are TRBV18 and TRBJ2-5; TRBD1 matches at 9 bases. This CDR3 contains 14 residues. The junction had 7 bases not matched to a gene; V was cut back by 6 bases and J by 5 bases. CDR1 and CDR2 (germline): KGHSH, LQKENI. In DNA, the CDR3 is TGTGCCAGCTCGCGGACAGGGGCGGGTGAGACCCAGTACTTC. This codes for CASSRTGAGETQYF.

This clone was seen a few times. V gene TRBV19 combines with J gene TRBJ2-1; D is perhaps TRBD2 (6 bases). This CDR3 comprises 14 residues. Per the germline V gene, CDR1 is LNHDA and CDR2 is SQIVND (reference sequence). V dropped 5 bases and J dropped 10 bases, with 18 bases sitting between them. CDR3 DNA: TGTGCCAGTAGTCCTGGGGGACTCGCTCGGGAGCAGTTCTTC. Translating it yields CASSPGGLAREQFF.

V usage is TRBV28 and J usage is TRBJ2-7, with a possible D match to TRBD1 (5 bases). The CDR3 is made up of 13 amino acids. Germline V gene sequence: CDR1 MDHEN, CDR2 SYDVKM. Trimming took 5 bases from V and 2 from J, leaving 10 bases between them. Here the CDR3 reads CASSTTATYEQYF. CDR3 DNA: TGTGCCAGCAGTACGACAGCTACCTACGAGCAGTACTTC. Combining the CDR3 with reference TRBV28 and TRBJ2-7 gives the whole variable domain DVKVTQSSRYLVKRTGEKVFLECVQDMDHENMFWYRQDPGLGLRLIYFSYDVKMKEKGDIPEGYSVSREKKERFSLILESASTNQTSMYLCASSTTATYEQYFGPGTRLTVT.

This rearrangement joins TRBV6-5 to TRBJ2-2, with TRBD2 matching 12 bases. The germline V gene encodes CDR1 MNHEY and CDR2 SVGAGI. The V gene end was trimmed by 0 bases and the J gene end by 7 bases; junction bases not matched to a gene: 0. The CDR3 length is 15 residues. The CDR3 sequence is CASSYSTSGSGELFF. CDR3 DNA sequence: TGTGCCAGCAGTTACTCGACTAGCGGGAGCGGGGAGCTGTTTTTT.

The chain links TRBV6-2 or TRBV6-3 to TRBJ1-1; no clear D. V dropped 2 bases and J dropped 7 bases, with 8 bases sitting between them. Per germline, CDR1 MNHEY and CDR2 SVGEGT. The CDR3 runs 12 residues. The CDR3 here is CASSYPEVEAFF. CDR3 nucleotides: TGTGCCAGCAGTTACCCCGAGGTTGAAGCTTTCTTT.

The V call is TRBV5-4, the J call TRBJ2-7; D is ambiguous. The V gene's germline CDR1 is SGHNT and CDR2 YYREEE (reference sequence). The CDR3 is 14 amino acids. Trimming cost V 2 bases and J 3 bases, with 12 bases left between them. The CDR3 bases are TGTGCCAGCAGCTTCAGGCAAGGAGACTACGAGCAGTACTTC. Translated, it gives CASSFRQGDYEQYF.